The 24 T cell receptor beta chains in this list originate from one sample, sequenced in a study of beta chain features in type 1 diabetes. Expressed TCRB transcripts were sequenced after all isolated RNA was converted to cDNA. Libraries were prepared by immunoSEQ multiplex PCR; TCRdb keeps only in-frame clonotypes and omits some of them. The sample records about 340,000 clones, roughly 8% being singletons. Sequencing used central memory CD4+ T cells from blood. Source of these receptors: a woman between 18 and 29 years old in good health.

This clone came up a few times. This chain connects TRBV10-3 to TRBJ2-7, with 7 bases matching TRBD1. The CDR3 extends over 13 amino acids. Germline CDR1 and CDR2: ENHRY and SYGVKD. Losses at the gene ends were 10 bases for V and 1 base for J; bases not matched to a gene: 7. CDR3 in amino acids: CATRETGSYEQYF. The CDR3 bases are TGTGCCACCCGAGAGACAGGGTCCTACGAGCAGTACTTC.

Only a few counts were recorded for this clone. The chain uses TRBV7-3 and TRBJ2-1, with TRBD2 matching 13 bases. Germline V gene sequence: CDR1 SGHTA, CDR2 FQGTGA. The V and J ends lost 5 bases and 10 bases, in that order; junction bases with no gene match: 5. The CDR3 is 14 amino acids. CDR3 nucleotides: TGTGCCAGCAGCCCCATGGGACTAGCGGGAGAGCAGTTCTTC. It codes for CASSPMGLAGEQFF.

This clone was seen only a few times. This chain uses TRBV9 with TRBJ2-3; 9 bases agree with TRBD1. Germline lookup yields CDR1 SGDLS and CDR2 YYNGEE. Trimming cost V 0 bases and J 5 bases; bases outside gene matches: 10. CDR3 size: 17 residues. CDR3 region: CASSVGPTGQGQDTQYF. The CDR3 DNA follows: TGTGCCAGCAGCGTAGGCCCTACCGGACAGGGGCAAGATACGCAGTATTTT. The full variable domain, completed using reference TRBV9 and TRBJ2-3, is DSGVTQTPKHLITATGQRVTLRCSPRSGDLSVYWYQQSLDQGLQFLIQYYNGEERAKGNILERFSAQQFPDLHSELNLSSLELGDSALYFCASSVGPTGQGQDTQYFGPGTRLTVL.

This clone came up once. This sequence joins TRBV6-1 and TRBJ2-7; unclear D gene. The V gene's germline CDR1 is MNHNS and CDR2 SASEGT. The V gene lost 2 bases and the J gene lost 6 bases, with 14 bases spanning the gap. The CDR3 loop spans 14 amino acids. The CDR3: CASSELQVGLEQYF. CDR3 DNA: TGTGCCAGCAGTGAACTCCAGGTGGGTCTCGAGCAGTACTTC.

V gene TRBV7-9 combines with J gene TRBJ1-4; no clear D. The CDR3 spans 16 residues. The germline V gene has CDR1 SEHNR and CDR2 FQNEAQ (reference sequence). V was pared by 2 bases and J by 3 bases, with 13 bases between. As DNA, the CDR3 is TGTGCCAGCAGCTTAAGGCCTCTAGGGTCTAATGAAAAACTGTTTTTT. Translating gives CASSLRPLGSNEKLFF.

In this sample, this clone turned up a few times. The gene calls are TRBV4-3 and TRBJ1-4; unclear D gene. This CDR3 spans 13 amino acids. Germline V gene data show CDR1 as LGHNA and CDR2 as YSLEER. V dropped 5 bases and J dropped 4 bases, with 8 bases sitting between them. The chain's CDR3 is CASSKNYNEKLFF. The CDR3 DNA is TGCGCCAGCAGCAAAAACTATAATGAAAAACTGTTTTTT.

This clone was found once. The V gene is TRBV11-3, the J gene TRBJ2-1; tentatively, D is TRBD1 (5 bases). The CDR3 consists of 15 residues. Trimming took 5 bases from V and 3 from J, leaving 14 bases between them. Germline V gene data show CDR1 as SGHNT and CDR2 as YENEEA. The DNA for the CDR3 is TGTGCCAGCAGCGCCCGACAGCAGGTCTACAATGAGCAGTTCTTC. Translated, it gives CASSARQQVYNEQFF.

This rearrangement joins TRBV10-3 to TRBJ2-3, with 9 bases that match TRBD1. The CDR3 length is 16 residues. Germline-derived CDR1 and CDR2 are ENHRY and SYGVKD. J gave up 1 base and V 5 bases, and 7 bases lay outside the gene matches. The CDR3 DNA sequence: TGTGCCATCAGTAACAGGGGGCAGGAAGGCACAGATACGCAGTATTTT. It encodes CAISNRGQEGTDTQYF.

This clone showed up many times. The J gene is TRBJ2-1, the V gene TRBV9; a possible D gene is TRBD2 (6 bases). The germline V and J ends were trimmed by 4 bases and 0 bases, with 11 bases remaining between them. This CDR3 is built from 15 residues. In germline, CDR1 is SGDLS, CDR2 YYNGEE. CDR3 DNA: TGTGCCAGCAGCAGCTCCGGGAGCTCCTACAATGAGCAGTTCTTC. Protein product: CASSSSGSSYNEQFF.

This clone was observed at least ten times. This chain connects TRBV10-3 to TRBJ2-1, with a weak D call TRBD1 (6 bases). V shed 2 bases and J shed 0 bases, with 14 bases lying between them. From germline, CDR1 is ENHRY and CDR2 SYGVKD. The CDR3 has 17 amino acids. In DNA, the CDR3 is TGTGCCATCAGTGAGGCTCCCGGGACACACTCCTACAATGAGCAGTTCTTC. Its translation: CAISEAPGTHSYNEQFF.

This chain links TRBV13 with TRBJ2-6; D possibly corresponds to TRBD1 (5 bases). Trimming shortened V by 3 bases and J by 0 bases, and 9 bases separated the two germline ends. CDR3 length: 16 residues. Germline loops: CDR1 PRHDT, CDR2 FYEKMQ (reference sequence). The CDR3 loop is CASSFNRNSGANVLTF. CDR3 DNA sequence: TGTGCCAGCAGCTTCAACAGGAACTCTGGGGCCAACGTCCTGACTTTC.

This clone was observed a few times. The chain combines TRBV19 with TRBJ2-1; 8 positions match TRBD2. Per germline, CDR1 LNHDA and CDR2 SQIVND (reference sequence). CDR3 size: 17 residues. V gave up 2 bases and J gave up 2 bases; unmatched junction bases: 8. The chain's CDR3 is CASSIRGAGGPYNEQFF. The CDR3 coding sequence is TGTGCCAGTAGTATAAGGGGTGCGGGAGGTCCCTACAATGAGCAGTTCTTC. Together with reference TRBV19 and TRBJ2-1, the CDR3 gives the full variable domain: DGGITQSPKYLFRKEGQNVTLSCEQNLNHDAMYWYRQDPGQGLRLIYYSQIVNDFQKGDIAEGYSVSREKKESFPLTVTSAQKNPTAFYLCASSIRGAGGPYNEQFFGPGTRLTVL.

Only a few counts were recorded for this clone. The gene calls are TRBV2 and TRBJ1-4; D unclear. Trimming removed 5 bases from V and 5 bases from J, with 9 bases in between. CDR1 is SNHLY, CDR2 FYNNEI, per germline. The CDR3 runs to 13 residues. The chain's CDR3 is CASSKDYNEKLFF. In nucleotides, the CDR3 is TGTGCCAGCAGTAAAGACTACAATGAAAAACTGTTTTTT. The variable domain in full, completed from reference TRBV2 and TRBJ1-4, reads EPEVTQTPSHQVTQMGQEVILRCVPISNHLYFYWYRQILGQKVEFLVSFYNNEISEKSEIFDDQFSVERPDGSNFTLKIRSTKLEDSAMYFCASSKDYNEKLFFGSGTQLSVL.

This clone appeared a few times. Different DNA sequences within this sample yield the same CDR3. J is TRBJ2-2 and V is TRBV9; D is possibly TRBD2 (6 bases). This CDR3 comprises 16 residues. Trimming shortened V by 7 bases and J by 2 bases, and 18 bases separated the two germline ends. Looked up from germline, CDR1 is SGDLS and CDR2 is YYNGEE. CDR3 residues: CASGPLGTFNTGELFF. CDR3 coding DNA: TGTGCCAGCGGCCCACTGGGGACTTTTAACACCGGGGAGCTGTTTTTT. The variable domain in full, completed from reference TRBV9 and TRBJ2-2, reads DSGVTQTPKHLITATGQRVTLRCSPRSGDLSVYWYQQSLDQGLQFLIQYYNGEERAKGNILERFSAQQFPDLHSELNLSSLELGDSALYFCASGPLGTFNTGELFFGEGSRLTVL.

The chain links TRBV11-3 to TRBJ2-1; no clear D. Germline V CDR1 and CDR2: SGHNT, YENEEA. V lost 4 bases and J lost 4, with 8 bases in between. The CDR3 loop spans 13 amino acids. CDR3 residues: CASSSPAYNEQFF. The CDR3 coding sequence is TGTGCCAGCAGCTCCCCGGCGTACAATGAGCAGTTCTTC.

This clone was observed a handful of times. The J gene is TRBJ2-3, the V gene TRBV5-4, with a tentative D call TRBD2 (5 bases). CDR1 SGHNT and CDR2 YYREEE come from the germline V gene (reference sequence). With 4 bases removed from V and 1 base from J, the gap between germline ends came to 10 bases. This CDR3 has 14 residues. The CDR3 nucleotides are TGTGCCAGCAGCATGGAGGTCGGCACAGATACGCAGTATTTT. Residues: CASSMEVGTDTQYF.

The chain joins TRBV10-3 to TRBJ2-2; TRBD2 agrees at 15 bases. The ends lost 4 bases at V and 5 bases at J; junction bases unmatched: 11. The germline V gene has CDR1 ENHRY and CDR2 SYGVKD. The CDR3 length is 19 residues. CDR3 amino acids: CAISGFGLAGGPFTGELFF. In DNA form, the CDR3 reads TGTGCCATCAGTGGCTTCGGACTAGCGGGAGGGCCGTTTACCGGGGAGCTGTTTTTT.

As DNA, the CDR3 is TGTGCCAGCAGTTACGGCGGTGCGGGAACCCAGTACTTC. Translation: CASSYGGAGTQYF. The genes are TRBV6-5 and TRBJ2-5; D might be TRBD2 (6 bases). V shed 2 bases and J shed 8 bases, with 12 bases lying between them. From germline, CDR1 is MNHEY and CDR2 SVGAGI. The CDR3 consists of 13 residues.

The genes are TRBV10-1 and TRBJ2-2; no firm D call. Germline lookup yields CDR1 WNHNN and CDR2 SYGVQD (reference sequence). The CDR3 is made up of 14 amino acids. The V end lost 3 bases, the J end lost 3 bases, and 8 bases lay between the germline ends. CDR3 coding DNA: TGCGCCAGCAGTGACGGCGGCTACACCGGGGAGCTGTTTTTT. It codes for CASSDGGYTGELFF.

This clone was recorded a few times. V is TRBV25-1 and J is TRBJ2-2; D not certain. V was trimmed by 7 bases and J by 3 bases, leaving 9 bases between them. CDR3 length: 13 amino acids. In germline, CDR1 is MGHDK, CDR2 SYGVNS. The CDR3 loop is CASNLLYTGELFF. As DNA, the CDR3 is TGTGCCAGCAATTTGTTGTACACCGGGGAGCTGTTTTTT.

This clone was counted a few times. The chain has TRBV5-5 and TRBJ2-1; 8 bases are shared with TRBD2. Germline V lookup: CDR1 SGHKS, CDR2 YYEKEE (reference sequence). V lost 2 bases, J lost 3 bases, and 13 bases stayed unmatched. This CDR3 has 18 residues. The CDR3 loop is CASSFSTGSGTSYNEQFF. CDR3 DNA: TGTGCCAGCAGCTTTAGTACCGGATCCGGGACTAGCTACAATGAGCAGTTCTTC.

This clone was seen at least ten times. The chain combines TRBV5-5 with TRBJ2-1; 10 bases line up with TRBD2. The germline CDR1 and CDR2 sequences are SGHKS and YYEKEE (reference sequence). The CDR3 contains 15 residues. Germline trimming cut 7 bases from V and 3 bases from J; bases unmatched to any gene: 7. CDR3 loop: CASVFGTSDYNEQFF. CDR3 coding DNA: TGTGCCAGCGTATTCGGGACTAGCGACTACAATGAGCAGTTCTTC. Full variable domain (outside the CDR3, taken from reference TRBV5-5 and TRBJ2-1): DAGVTQSPTHLIKTRGQQVTLRCSPISGHKSVSWYQQVLGQGPQFIFQYYEKEERGRGNFPDRFSARQFPNYSSELNVNALLLGDSALYLCASVFGTSDYNEQFFGPGTRLTVL.

V gene TRBV19 combines with J gene TRBJ2-7, with D unresolved. The CDR3 totals 13 residues. CDR1 is LNHDA and CDR2 is SQIVND in the germline V gene (reference sequence). V was pared by 2 bases and J by 3 bases, with 8 bases between. This CDR3 is CASSIKVGYEQYF. CDR3 coding DNA: TGTGCCAGTAGTATAAAGGTTGGCTACGAGCAGTACTTC.

This rearrangement joins TRBV4-2 to TRBJ1-1; unclear D gene. The CDR3 covers 16 residues. From germline, CDR1 is LGHNA and CDR2 YNFKEQ. Trimming took 0 bases from V and 0 from J, leaving 11 bases between them. CDR3 in amino acids: CASSQDRRSMNTEAFF. For the CDR3, the DNA is TGTGCCAGCAGCCAAGATCGGCGCAGCATGAACACTGAAGCTTTCTTT.